This T cell receptor (beta chain) stems from a study of T cells after yellow fever vaccination. TCRdb fed the 5' RACE reads into MiXCR, producing one record per CDR3 protein. In the table there are around 500,000 distinct CDR3 sequences, just over 20% of which are singletons. Trimming removed 1 base from V and 3 bases from J; junction bases left unmatched: 4. Germline CDR1 SGHDT, CDR2 YYEEEE. There are 14 residues in the CDR3. This chain links TRBV5-6 with TRBJ2-7, with TRBD1 identical over 7 bases. This specimen was PBMCs, taken roughly 20 days after the first yellow fever vaccination. This sequence originates from a man younger than 30 who received the YFV17D yellow fever vaccine. In DNA, the CDR3 is TGTGCCAGCAGCTTGAAGACAGGGAACTACGAGCAGTACTTC. Translating it yields CASSLKTGNYEQYF.